This T cell receptor beta chain was captured in a study of T cell responses to AZD1222 COVID-19 vaccine. Profiling relied on immunoSEQ multiplex PCR, and the TCRdb table lists in-frame clones only, not all of them. The repertoire consists of 89,000 or so clones, with about 91% occurring once and the leading ten covering approximately 30%. From germline, CDR1 is SEHNR and CDR2 FQNEAQ (reference sequence). V shed 11 bases and J shed 1 base, with 8 bases lying between them. CDR3 length equals 11 residues. The chain is built from TRBV7-9 and TRBJ2-5; possibly TRBD2 for D (6 bases). The receptor was isolated from an adult who received the AZD1222 COVID-19 vaccine. Sample: peripheral blood, taken 28 days after the second AZD1222 dose. CDR3 bases: TGTGCCGGAGGGAGCCAAGAGACCCAGTACTTC. It specifies CAGGSQETQYF.